The 31 T cell receptor beta chains given below trace back to one sample, sequenced in a study of patients and donors after allogeneic stem cell transplantation. A single record per CDR3 protein comes from TCRdb applying MiXCR to the RT-PCR reads. Of about 110,000 distinct CDR3 sequences listed, over 30% are singletons. Specimen: blood, either unsorted or a sorted T cell fraction (not recorded which). Receptors originate from a human donor who was either an allogeneic HSCT recipient or a stem cell or donor lymphocyte infusion donor (not recorded which). It is not recorded whose cells these are; they may come from a transplant donor.

The chain uses TRBV20-1 and TRBJ1-5; possibly TRBD1 for D (6 bases). Trimming pared 6 bases from V and 0 bases from J, leaving 15 bases between. The CDR3 runs to 15 residues. Germline V CDR1 and CDR2: DFQATT, SNEGSKA (reference sequence). Written as DNA, the CDR3 is TGCAGTGCATCTCCGGGGGCGGATAGCAATCAGCCCCAGCATTTT. It is translated as CSASPGADSNQPQHF.

The chain joins TRBV28 to TRBJ2-1, with D maybe TRBD1 (5 bases). Germline V gives CDR1 MDHEN, CDR2 SYDVKM. This CDR3 is 12 amino acids long. Trimming pared 6 bases from V and 7 bases from J, leaving 10 bases between. CDR3 bases: TGTGCCAGCAGACTTCAGGGAAATGAGCAGTTCTTC. Amino acids: CASRLQGNEQFF.

The rearrangement joins TRBV7-9 to TRBJ2-1, with D perhaps TRBD1 (5 bases). CDR1 is SEHNR, CDR2 FQNEAQ, per germline (reference sequence). This CDR3 region has 15 residues. Trimming cost V 2 bases and J 2 bases, with 10 bases left between them. CDR3 bases: TGTGCCAGCAGCTTATTGGGGCTAGCCTACAATGAGCAGTTCTTC. Translating it yields CASSLLGLAYNEQFF.

This clonotype has more than one count but fewer than ten. This chain uses TRBV15 with TRBJ1-3, with D tentatively TRBD1 (5 bases). V was cut by 0 bases and J by 0 bases, with 9 bases left in between. The CDR3 is 16 residues long. Germline lookup yields CDR1 LNHNV and CDR2 YYDKDF (reference sequence). The CDR3 coding sequence is TGTGCCACCAGCAGAGATGGACACCGCTCTGGAAACACCATATATTTT. Its translation: CATSRDGHRSGNTIYF.

This clonotype has more than one count but fewer than ten. The chain couples TRBV4-2 to TRBJ1-2, with 7 bases that match TRBD1. Trimming took 6 bases from V and 8 from J; bases not matched to a gene: 12. The germline V gene encodes CDR1 LGHNA and CDR2 YNFKEQ. The CDR3 has 14 residues. DNA for the CDR3: TGTGCCAGCAGTTTCGGGACAGTCAGGGAAGGCTACACCTTC. Translation: CASSFGTVREGYTF.

Remarks on this clonotype: The junction and the germline gene differ at one end; a read error may be behind it. The V call is TRBV20-1, the J call TRBJ1-1; D not certain. The CDR3 runs 10 residues. Germline V gene lookup returns CDR1 DFQATT and CDR2 SNEGSKA (reference sequence). CDR3 DNA sequence: TGCAGTGCAACGCTTCTCCCGTGGCCCTTT. Translated: CSATLLPWPF.

The sample holds a few counts of this clonotype. The chain has TRBV6-5 and TRBJ1-3; perhaps TRBD1 as D (6 bases). The CDR3 extends over 17 amino acids. Germline V lookup: CDR1 MNHEY, CDR2 SVGAGI. Trimming removed 5 bases from V and 3 bases from J, with 20 bases in between. In DNA form, the CDR3 reads TGTGCCAGCAGTCAAAAGACAAGGGGGGGATTTGGAAACACCATATATTTT. Encoded protein: CASSQKTRGGFGNTIYF.

Here the CDR3 reads CASSQGLAGGETQYF. In nucleotides, the CDR3 is TGTGCCAGCAGCCAAGGACTAGCGGGAGGAGAGACCCAGTACTTC. This chain uses TRBV4-2 with TRBJ2-5; TRBD2 matches 13 bases. The CDR3 contains 15 residues. J gave up 4 bases and V 1 base, and 0 bases lay outside the gene matches. Germline lookup yields CDR1 LGHNA and CDR2 YNFKEQ.

This clonotype has more than one count but fewer than ten. The V and J genes are TRBV6-6 and TRBJ2-6; D not certain. V gave up 10 bases and J gave up 3 bases, with 13 bases separating them. The CDR3 loop spans 14 amino acids. CDR1 is MNHNY and CDR2 is SVGAGI in the germline V gene (reference sequence). The CDR3 DNA reads TGTGCCAACTCCCCGCACGGTGGGGCCAACGTCCTGACTTTC. It encodes CANSPHGGANVLTF.

This clonotype has only a few counts. The chain has TRBV20-1 and TRBJ2-7; D is unresolved. Germline values: CDR1 DFQATT, CDR2 SNEGSKA (reference sequence). This CDR3 spans 13 amino acids. V shed 6 bases and J shed 4 bases, with 16 bases lying between them. The CDR3 reads CSAPAGSTYEQYF. The CDR3 DNA reads as TGCAGTGCCCCCGCCGGGTCTACTTACGAGCAGTACTTC.

This chain joins TRBV4-3 and TRBJ2-4, with 12 bases aligning to TRBD1. CDR3 length: 16 residues. Germline loops: CDR1 LGHNA, CDR2 YSLEER. The V and J ends lost 4 bases and 0 bases, in that order; junction bases with no gene match: 1. CDR3 DNA sequence: TGCGCCAGCAGCCCGGGACAGGGGGCAGCCAAAAACATTCAGTACTTC. This sequence encodes CASSPGQGAAKNIQYF.

The CDR3 protein is CASKGERVNQPQHF. CDR3 bases: TGTGCCAGCAAAGGGGAGAGGGTCAATCAGCCCCAGCATTTT. The chain carries TRBV28 and TRBJ1-5; D perhaps matches TRBD1 (5 bases). Trimming pared 7 bases from V and 3 bases from J, leaving 13 bases between. The length of the CDR3 is 14 residues. Germline V gives CDR1 MDHEN, CDR2 SYDVKM.

The chain carries TRBV30 and TRBJ1-5, with D perhaps TRBD1 (5 bases). The CDR3 is made up of 13 amino acids. Germline loops: CDR1 GTSNPN, CDR2 SVGIG (reference sequence). Between the trimmed V and J ends, which lost 2 bases and 5 bases, there was a span of 10 bases. The CDR3 region is CAWSPGTDQPQHF. CDR3 in DNA: TGTGCCTGGAGTCCGGGGACGGATCAGCCCCAGCATTTT.

The table lists this clonotype with a count of one. The chain has TRBV9 and TRBJ2-2, with TRBD1 identical over 10 bases. The junction had 7 bases not matched to a gene; V was cut back by 6 bases and J by 5 bases. CDR1 is SGDLS and CDR2 is YYNGEE in the germline V gene. The length of the CDR3 is 15 residues. The CDR3 DNA follows: TGTGCCAGCAAAAGGACAGGGGGAGTTACCGGGGAGCTGTTTTTT. Its translation is CASKRTGGVTGELFF.

This chain connects TRBV6-2 or TRBV6-3 to TRBJ1-5; possible D gene TRBD1, 5 bases. Trimming cost V 2 bases and J 0 bases, with 8 bases left between them. CDR1 and CDR2 from the germline V gene are MNHEY and SVGEGT. The CDR3 is made up of 15 amino acids. In nucleotides, the CDR3 is TGTGCCAGCAGTTACCGACAGAATAGCAATCAGCCCCAGCATTTT. Its translation is CASSYRQNSNQPQHF.

The chain recombines TRBV24-1 with TRBJ2-2; D is ambiguous. The CDR3 is 15 amino acids. CDR1 is KGHDR, CDR2 SFDVKD, per germline. V shed 0 bases and J shed 1 base, with 5 bases lying between them. The DNA of the CDR3 is TGTGCCACCAGTGATTTGAGAGTGAACACCGGGGAGCTGTTTTTT. Its protein product is CATSDLRVNTGELFF.

The V call is TRBV4-3, the J call TRBJ1-4; D perhaps matches TRBD1 (5 bases). CDR3 length: 15 amino acids. Trimming removed 0 bases at V and 7 bases at J, with 12 bases between. Germline loops: CDR1 LGHNA, CDR2 YSLEER. For the CDR3, the DNA is TGCGCCAGCAGCCAAGAGGTGGGGCGCGGTGAAAAACTGTTTTTT. Amino acid sequence: CASSQEVGRGEKLFF.

The rearrangement uses TRBV24-1 and TRBJ2-1; D uncertain. CDR3 length equals 14 residues. The germline V and J ends were trimmed by 3 bases and 6 bases, with 11 bases remaining between them. Per the germline V gene, CDR1 is KGHDR and CDR2 is SFDVKD. The CDR3 nucleotides are TGTGCCACCAGTGATACCCTAAAGGTCAATGAGCAGTTCTTC. It translates to CATSDTLKVNEQFF.

The V gene is TRBV3-1, the J gene TRBJ2-1, with a tentative D call TRBD2 (5 bases). The CDR3 spans 15 residues. The V end was cut by 2 bases, the J end by 0 bases, with 8 bases between. From germline, CDR1 is LGHDT and CDR2 YNNKEL (reference sequence). The CDR3 nucleotides read TGTGCCAGCAGCCAACGTGGGAGCTCCTACAATGAGCAGTTCTTC. Protein sequence: CASSQRGSSYNEQFF.

V usage is TRBV6-5 and J usage is TRBJ1-1; tentatively, D is TRBD1 (6 bases). This CDR3 spans 13 amino acids. The germline V gene encodes CDR1 MNHEY and CDR2 SVGAGI. Trimming removed 5 bases from V and 4 bases from J, with 11 bases in between. The CDR3 bases are TGTGCCAGCAGTAAGAGGGGGGCCACTGAAGCTTTCTTT. Translated: CASSKRGATEAFF.

The CDR3 coding sequence is TGTGCCAGCAGCCGGACAGGGGGCTCAACTAATGAAAAACTGTTTTTT. Translation gives CASSRTGGSTNEKLFF. The J gene is TRBJ1-4, the V gene TRBV7-9; TRBD1 aligns across 11 bases. Germline V gene data show CDR1 as SEHNR and CDR2 as FQNEAQ (reference sequence). The CDR3 extends over 16 amino acids. The ends lost 5 bases at V and 0 bases at J; junction bases unmatched: 2.

The chain recombines TRBV30 with TRBJ1-1; tentative D call: TRBD1 (5 bases). CDR1 is GTSNPN and CDR2 is SVGIG in the germline V gene (reference sequence). V was trimmed by 2 bases and J by 2 bases, leaving 9 bases between them. The CDR3 spans 13 residues. CDR3 residues: CAWSKGANTEAFF. In DNA form, the CDR3 reads TGTGCCTGGAGTAAAGGGGCTAACACTGAAGCTTTCTTT.

This clonotype was counted a few times. The genes are TRBV4-2 and TRBJ1-1; D gene unclear. CDR3 length: 16 amino acids. Trimming removed 5 bases at V and 3 bases at J, with 19 bases between. The V gene's germline CDR1 is LGHNA and CDR2 YNFKEQ. The CDR3 sequence: CASSSEPRRTDTEAFF. The CDR3 coding sequence is TGTGCCAGCAGCTCGGAGCCCAGGAGAACGGACACTGAAGCTTTCTTT.

This rearrangement joins TRBV3-1 to TRBJ1-1; D call uncertain. The CDR3 is 15 amino acids. In germline, CDR1 is LGHDT, CDR2 YNNKEL (reference sequence). V lost 4 bases to trimming and J lost 1 base, with 13 bases between them. CDR3 in DNA: TGTGCCAGCAGCCGATGGGCCACGCCGAACACTGAAGCTTTCTTT. Translation: CASSRWATPNTEAFF.

In its sample, this clonotype was seen a few times. This chain connects TRBV20-1 to TRBJ1-2, with D possibly TRBD1 on 5 matching bases. There are 16 residues in the CDR3. Per the germline V gene, CDR1 is DFQATT and CDR2 is SNEGSKA (reference sequence). Between the trimmed V and J ends, which lost 0 bases and 4 bases, there was a span of 18 bases. CDR3 loop: CSARDPGGRGGYGYTF. In nucleotides, the CDR3 is TGCAGTGCTAGAGACCCCGGGGGGAGGGGAGGCTATGGCTACACCTTC.

There are a few counts of this clonotype. The junction and the germline gene differ at one end; a read error may be behind it. The chain recombines TRBV25-1 with TRBJ1-4, with D perhaps TRBD1 (5 bases). The germline CDR1 and CDR2 sequences are MGHDK and SYGVNS. CDR3 length: 15 amino acids. Here the CDR3 DNA reads TGTGCCAGCAGTGAGAGGGGCCACTTGAATGAAAGACTGTTTTTT. Translated: CASSERGHLNERLFF.

V gene TRBV18 combines with J gene TRBJ1-1; 9 bases line up with TRBD1. This CDR3 region has 16 residues. V lost 2 bases, J lost 0 bases, and 4 bases stayed unmatched. Germline-derived CDR1 and CDR2 are KGHSH and LQKENI. DNA of the CDR3: TGTGCCAGCTCACCAAGGGGACAGGGTATGAACACTGAAGCTTTCTTT. It yields the protein CASSPRGQGMNTEAFF.

The chain joins TRBV5-1 to TRBJ1-6; TRBD1 matches at 7 bases. CDR3 size: 15 residues. Germline lookup yields CDR1 SGHRS and CDR2 YFSETQ. With 0 bases clipped from V and 5 bases from J, the junction kept 2 bases outside the gene matches. CDR3 region: CASSLVGTDNSPLHF. The CDR3 bases are TGCGCCAGCAGCTTGGTGGGGACAGATAATTCACCCCTCCACTTT.

The chain joins TRBV11-2 to TRBJ2-7; D perhaps matches TRBD1 (7 bases). Germline assignment: CDR1 SGHAT and CDR2 FQNNGV. Deletions cut 1 base from V and 3 bases from J, with 13 bases between. The CDR3 contains 15 residues. CDR3 in amino acids: CASSLVEGAYYEQYF. CDR3 nucleotides: TGTGCCAGCAGCTTAGTGGAGGGGGCCTACTACGAGCAGTACTTC.

The chain recombines TRBV4-3 with TRBJ2-1; 10 positions agree with TRBD2. Germline-derived CDR1 and CDR2 are LGHNA and YSLEER. The CDR3 loop spans 19 amino acids. V was clipped by 0 bases and J by 4 bases; unmatched bases: 12. In nucleotides, the CDR3 is TGCGCCAGCAGCCAAGAGGACAGGCGCCTAGCGGGAGTTTACAATGAGCAGTTCTTC. Its translation is CASSQEDRRLAGVYNEQFF.

The chain uses TRBV19 and TRBJ1-1; the D is unclear. Trimming took off 7 bases at V and 4 bases at J, with 10 bases between the two ends. The CDR3 spans 12 residues. Germline V gives CDR1 LNHDA, CDR2 SQIVND (reference sequence). The CDR3 region is CASNWGSTEAFF. In DNA, the CDR3 is TGTGCCAGTAACTGGGGATCCACTGAAGCTTTCTTT.